These T cell receptor beta chains were read from a single sample in a study of CXCR4 blockade with PD-1 therapy in pancreatic cancer. Produced via immunoSEQ multiplex PCR; TCRdb's table is partial and in-frame only. The sample shows over 7,500 clones, around 53% of them seen only once. Sequencing was performed on tumor tissue. The receptors stem from a human donor with pancreatic ductal adenocarcinoma. Both conserved end residues are part of each CDR3. A D gene is named only where the DNA matches it firmly. Size tells how often a clone was seen (once, few, many) or the class of an expanded clone, and some rows leave it out.

CDR3aa	CDR3nt	j_gene	d_gene	v_gene	abundance
CASSVGRRDQETQYF	TGTGCCAGCAGTGTAGGACGGCGAGACCAAGAGACCCAGTACTTC	TRBJ2-5	-	TRBV25-1	-
CASSPGLANEQYF	TGTGCCAGCTCACCGGGACTAGCAAACGAGCAGTACTTC	TRBJ2-7	TRBD2	TRBV18	-
CASSPAEGQSPYEQYF	TGTGCCAGCTCACCGGCGGAGGGGCAAAGCCCCTACGAGCAGTACTTC	TRBJ2-7	-	TRBV18	few
CASRDGATSGNTIYF	TGTGCCAGCCGGGATGGGGCCACCTCTGGAAACACCATATATTTT	TRBJ1-3	-	TRBV6-8	-
CASSDVWQGNEQYF	TGTGCCAGCAGTGATGTTTGGCAGGGGAACGAGCAGTACTTC	TRBJ2-7	-	TRBV25-1	-
CASSVSSGSPQHF	TGTGCCAGTAGTGTATCGTCCGGGAGTCCCCAGCATTTT	TRBJ1-5	-	TRBV19	-
CATSLDRALYNEQFF	TGTGCCACCAGCTTAGACAGGGCCCTCTACAATGAGCAGTTCTTC	TRBJ2-1	TRBD1	TRBV15	-
CASSLDSGGRSGNTIYF	TGTGCCAGCAGCTTAGATTCAGGGGGTCGATCTGGAAACACCATATATTTT	TRBJ1-3	TRBD1	TRBV7-7	-
CSAQGTSRTDTQYF	TGCAGCGCCCAAGGGACTTCCCGCACAGATACGCAGTATTTT	TRBJ2-3	-	TRBV29-1	-
CAAAGQAIDGYTF	TGTGCCGCGGCGGGGCAGGCGATTGATGGCTACACCTTC	TRBJ1-2	-	TRBV19	-
CASSPGTSARTDTQYF	TGTGCCAGCAGCCCAGGGACTAGCGCCCGCACAGATACGCAGTATTTT	TRBJ2-3	TRBD2	TRBV14	-
CASSIAGGASQPQHF	TGTGCCAGTAGTATAGCAGGGGGCGCCTCTCAGCCCCAGCATTTT	TRBJ1-5	TRBD1	TRBV19	-
CASGRGTFNTQYF	TGTGCCAGTGGACGCGGGACCTTTAATACGCAGTATTTT	TRBJ2-3	-	TRBV19	-
CASRLAGYNEQFF	TGTGCCAGTAGACTAGCGGGATACAATGAGCAGTTCTTC	TRBJ2-1	TRBD2	TRBV19	-
CASTPEGSGANVLTF	TGTGCCAGCACGCCGGAGGGCTCTGGGGCCAACGTCCTGACTTTC	TRBJ2-6	-	TRBV9	few
CASSLAGREGDTQYF	TGCGCCAGCAGCTTGGCCGGCCGGGAGGGAGATACGCAGTATTTT	TRBJ2-3	TRBD2	TRBV5-1	-
CSVERRMNTEAFF	TGCAGCGTTGAACGGCGGATGAACACTGAAGCTTTCTTT	TRBJ1-1	-	TRBV29-1	-
CSVDQGGGSPETQYF	TGCAGCGTTGACCAGGGAGGGGGGTCGCCGGAGACCCAGTACTTC	TRBJ2-5	-	TRBV29-1	-
CASSNRGGELFF	TGTGCCAGCAGTAACAGGGGCGGGGAGCTGTTTTTT	TRBJ2-2	TRBD1	TRBV25-1	-
CASSFITGENEKLFF	TGTGCCAGCAGTTTTATTACAGGGGAAAATGAAAAACTGTTTTTT	TRBJ1-4	TRBD1	TRBV11-3	-
CASSVPGPGAGELFF	TGCGCCAGCAGCGTACCGGGGCCGGGGGCCGGGGAGCTGTTTTTT	TRBJ2-2	-	TRBV5-1	-
CASSQPGPKGDEQFF	TGTGCCAGCTCACAGCCGGGGCCGAAAGGGGATGAGCAGTTCTTC	TRBJ2-1	-	TRBV18	-
CASSSQGVNTEAFF	TGTGCCAGCAGTTCACAGGGGGTGAACACTGAAGCTTTCTTT	TRBJ1-1	TRBD1	TRBV28	-
CASSESRSGGGVLDTGELFF	TGCGCCAGCAGTGAGTCGAGGTCGGGAGGAGGGGTCTTGGACACCGGGGAGCTGTTTTTT	TRBJ2-2	TRBD2	TRBV10-2	-
CASSLVARRGIDTQYF	TGTGCCAGCAGTTTAGTGGCTAGAAGAGGTATCGATACGCAGTATTTT	TRBJ2-3	-	TRBV11-3	-
CASSQDGRGTIYF	TGTGCCAGCAGCCAAGACGGGCGGGGCACCATATATTTT	TRBJ1-3	-	TRBV14	-
CATSIGSGANVLTF	TGTGCCACCAGCATCGGCTCTGGGGCCAACGTCCTGACTTTC	TRBJ2-6	-	TRBV15	few
CASSIRGLRVNIQYF	TGTGCCAGTAGTATAAGGGGCTTGAGGGTAAACATTCAGTACTTC	TRBJ2-4	-	TRBV19	-
CASTRQGNTIYF	TGTGCCAGCACGAGACAGGGAAACACCATATATTTT	TRBJ1-3	-	TRBV2	few
CASSVGGGVVETQYF	TGTGCCAGCAGCGTAGGGGGAGGGGTCGTAGAGACCCAGTACTTC	TRBJ2-5	TRBD2	TRBV9	few